This entry describes one T cell receptor beta chain. It lacks a known antigen. No quality values exist for individual bases; no much larger clone is one base distant. Each collaborating institution followed its own protocols to collect whole blood in K2EDTA tubes. For TCRbeta analysis, collaborators shipped samples as frozen whole blood, isolated PBMCs, or DNA extracted from either of those sample types. The immunoSEQ Assay, a bias-controlled multiplex PCR, was used to amplify TCRbeta CDR3 regions from genomic DNA. The original methods were these. The number of nucleated cells in each sample was estimated by amplification of reference gene primers within the assay. To quantify the absolute abundance of each unique TCRbeta CDR3 rearrangement, sequence reads were collapsed and filtered. For each sample, productive Simpson clonality was calculated by taking the square root of Simpson's diversity index across productive rearrangements. TCRdb obtained this table from immuneACCESS and retained in-frame rearrangements with V and J assigned. These tables miss some clones; where compared with another copy, unresolved V genes account for less than half of the shortfall, and the remainder is unexplained. V and J calls plus clone size are reproduced from that table; the DNA served to infer D and trimming. The sample has 25,000 or so clones on record, about nine tenths of them singletons. In total, the top ten clones hold approximately 23% of the sample.

Trimming removed 6 bases from V and 6 bases from J, leaving 11 bases between the germline ends. The CDR3 measures 13 amino acids from cysteine to phenylalanine. The read is trimmed to its CDR3 DNA, 39 bases read in frame from base 1. CDR1 and CDR2, looked up from the germline V gene, are MDHEN and SYDVKM. This specimen comes from a study of blood T cell repertoires in COVID-19 (TCRdb year 2020). Study-level background: Collaborator samples came from the United States, Italy and Spain and covered acute and convalescent phases of COVID-19. A de-identified subject ID, COVID-19 status, age in years and sex were almost always included in the sample metadata. Where HLA class I and class II types were available, the types were taken from metadata supplied by the sample provider, not from assay-based typing. Subjects who had been exposed to COVID-19, were actively infected with it, or had recovered from it provided the deeply sampled blood TCRbeta repertoires that made up the dataset. The repertoires were made available in a free public database intended to serve as a resource for research on the immune response to SARS-CoV-2. Samples came from the ongoing ImmuneRACE study (first 160 participants) plus 1,254 subjects from 6 global collaborators. The material from the prospective study consisted of cDNA or gDNA derived from T cells, B-cell-depleted T cells, or PBMCs.

General conclusions and limits of the study: The amount of clinical and demographic metadata varied by source and participant and was provided uncurated.

This sequence originates from a man aged 70-80 years in a cohort sampled during active COVID-19. What was sequenced was peripheral blood. The rearrangement combines TRBV28 with TRBJ2-2, with TRBD2 perhaps the D gene, on 6 matching bases. The CDR3 region: CASSRGESGELFF. The sequenced DNA: TGTGCCAGCAGCCGCGGGGAGTCCGGGGAGCTGTTTTTT.